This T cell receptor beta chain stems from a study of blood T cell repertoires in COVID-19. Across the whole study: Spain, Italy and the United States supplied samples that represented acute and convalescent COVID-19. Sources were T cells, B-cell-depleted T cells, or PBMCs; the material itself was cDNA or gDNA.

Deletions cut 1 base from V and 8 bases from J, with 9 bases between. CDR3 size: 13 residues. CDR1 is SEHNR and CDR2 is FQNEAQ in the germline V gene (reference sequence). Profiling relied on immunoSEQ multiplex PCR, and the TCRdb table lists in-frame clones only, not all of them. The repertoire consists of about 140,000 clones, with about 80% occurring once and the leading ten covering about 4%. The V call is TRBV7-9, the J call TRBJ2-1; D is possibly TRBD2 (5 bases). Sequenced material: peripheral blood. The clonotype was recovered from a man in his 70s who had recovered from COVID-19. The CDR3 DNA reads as TGTGCCAGCAGCTTAGTTGTGGGAGATGAGCAGTTCTTC. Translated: CASSLVVGDEQFF.